Detailed here is one T cell receptor (beta chain). V dropped 4 bases and J dropped 3 bases, with 13 bases sitting between them. The germline CDR1 and CDR2 sequences are SEHNR and FQNEAQ (reference sequence). The CDR3 covers 14 residues. As to time point: blood at routine non-recurrence follow-up after resection. Frozen PBMC, nontumor lung or tumor provided whole RNA, which was sequenced unsorted. This sample was taken from a study of spatial heterogeneity in lung cancer. Overall study context: Sequenced follow-up PBMC samples came a median of around 2 years after resection, where available. Consistently, beta-chain sequences turned up in larger numbers than alpha-chain sequences did.

TCR cDNA molecules were tagged individually, and each one carried a unique molecular identifier. TCRdb passed the 5' RACE reads through MiXCR, listing each CDR3 protein once. Altogether 42,000 or so distinct CDR3 sequences are present, more than 9% being singletons, with the ten largest covering about a sixth. Sequencing was performed on PBMCs, taken at follow-up. V usage is TRBV7-9 and J usage is TRBJ2-7; D is perhaps TRBD1 (5 bases). The sequence derives from a female donor with early-stage non-small cell lung cancer. CDR3 sequence (DNA): TGTGCCAGCAGCTCCCTATCAGGGATCTACGAGCAGTACTTC. This encodes CASSSLSGIYEQYF.